What follows describes a single T cell receptor beta chain. The target antigen is unknown. PCR used 60 Vbeta primers and 13 Jbeta primers. Generated by immunoSEQ multiplex PCR, the TCRdb table keeps only in-frame clones and is missing some. The data show 150,000 to 180,000 clones, over 60% seen once. Germline loops: CDR1 SEHNR, CDR2 FQNEAQ (reference sequence). Between the trimmed V and J ends, which lost 5 bases and 7 bases, there was a span of 11 bases. The CDR3 is 12 residues long. The record originates from a study of cytomegalovirus exposure and HLA in healthy donors. Overall study findings and caveats: In a later analysis, common viral pathogens appeared linked to several of the most significant clusters.

Sequenced sample: PBMCs. The clonotype originates from a woman in her forties in good health and CMV-seronegative. The J gene is TRBJ2-5, the V gene TRBV7-9; D is unresolved. The DNA for the CDR3 is TGTGCCAGCAGCCCAACTATGGGGACCCAGTACTTC. The encoded protein is CASSPTMGTQYF.